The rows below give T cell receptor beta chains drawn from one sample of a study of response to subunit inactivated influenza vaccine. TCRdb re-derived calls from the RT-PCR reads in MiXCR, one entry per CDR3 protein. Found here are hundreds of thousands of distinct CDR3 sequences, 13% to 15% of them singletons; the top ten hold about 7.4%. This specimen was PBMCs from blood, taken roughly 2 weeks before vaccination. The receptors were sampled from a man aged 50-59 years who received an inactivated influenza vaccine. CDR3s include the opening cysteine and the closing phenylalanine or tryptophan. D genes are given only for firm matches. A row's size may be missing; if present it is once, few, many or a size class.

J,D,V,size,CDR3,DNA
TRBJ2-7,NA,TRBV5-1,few,CASSLARGAVYEQYF,TGCGCCAGCAGCTTGGCCAGAGGGGCCGTTTACGAGCAGTACTTC
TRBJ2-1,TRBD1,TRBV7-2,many,CASSLPGQGIYNEQFF,TGTGCCAGCAGCTTACCGGGACAGGGGATATACAATGAGCAGTTCTTC
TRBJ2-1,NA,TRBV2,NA,CASSDWSSYNEQFF,TGTGCCAGCAGTGATTGGAGCTCCTACAATGAGCAGTTCTTC
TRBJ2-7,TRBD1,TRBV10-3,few,CAISRQGFHEQYF,TGTGCCATCAGCCGACAGGGCTTCCACGAGCAGTACTTC
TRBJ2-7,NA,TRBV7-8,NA,CASSWVEGPRTYEQYF,TGTGCCAGCAGCTGGGTGGAGGGACCCCGGACCTACGAGCAGTACTTC
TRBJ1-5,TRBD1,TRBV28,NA,CASSQGGDNQPQHF,TGTGCCAGCAGCCAAGGGGGCGACAATCAGCCCCAGCATTTT
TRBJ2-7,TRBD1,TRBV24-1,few,CATSDPQEGALPYEQYF,TGTGCCACCAGTGACCCCCAAGAGGGGGCCCTACCCTACGAGCAGTACTTC
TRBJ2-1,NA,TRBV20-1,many,CSARGWGGPYNEQFF,TGCAGTGCGAGAGGTTGGGGGGGCCCCTACAATGAGCAGTTCTTC
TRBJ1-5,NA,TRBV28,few,CASSLAAGRGQPQHF,TGTGCCAGCAGTTTAGCGGCAGGGAGGGGTCAGCCCCAGCATTTT
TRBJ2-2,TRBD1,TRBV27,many,CASSLSPGQGNTGELFF,TGTGCCAGCAGTTTATCGCCCGGACAGGGGAACACCGGGGAGCTGTTTTTT
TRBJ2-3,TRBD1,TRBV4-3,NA,CASSQGGQGAGTQYF,TGCGCCAGCAGCCAAGGGGGACAGGGGGCTGGTACGCAGTATTTT
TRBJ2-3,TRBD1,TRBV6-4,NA,CASGYRGLVGTDTQYF,TGTGCCAGCGGATACAGGGGGCTGGTCGGCACAGATACGCAGTATTTT
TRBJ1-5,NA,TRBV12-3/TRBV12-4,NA,CASSFSGGKAPQHF,TGTGCCAGCAGTTTTTCGGGGGGGAAGGCGCCCCAGCATTTT
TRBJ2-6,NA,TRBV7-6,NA,CASSLSLKGVSGANVLTF,TGTGCCAGCAGCCTAAGCTTAAAAGGCGTCTCTGGGGCCAACGTCCTGACTTTC
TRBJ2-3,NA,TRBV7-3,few,CASSFTYTDTQYF,TGTGCCAGCAGCTTCACCTACACAGATACGCAGTATTTT
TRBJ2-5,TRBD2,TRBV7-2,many,CASSLSSSGGQETQYF,TGTGCCAGCAGCTTAAGTTCTAGCGGGGGACAAGAGACCCAGTACTTC
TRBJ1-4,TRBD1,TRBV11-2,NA,CASSNRDRGDEKLFF,TGTGCCAGCAGTAACCGGGACAGGGGGGATGAAAAACTGTTTTTT
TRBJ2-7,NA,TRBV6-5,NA,CPEGGISYEQYF,TGTCCGGAAGGGGGAATCTCCTACGAGCAGTACTTC
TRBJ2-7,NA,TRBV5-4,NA,CASSFIGAQEQYF,TGTGCCAGCAGCTTTATAGGGGCACAGGAGCAGTACTTC
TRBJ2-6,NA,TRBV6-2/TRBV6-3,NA,CASSRDTANVLTF,TGTGCCAGCAGTCGGGATACGGCCAACGTCCTGACTTTC
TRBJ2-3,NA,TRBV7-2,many,CASSLGGLGTDTQYF,TGTGCCAGCAGCTTAGGAGGGTTGGGCACAGATACGCAGTATTTT
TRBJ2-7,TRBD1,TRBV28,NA,CASIRTGTGTYEQYF,TGTGCCAGCATTCGAACCGGGACAGGGACCTACGAGCAGTACTTC
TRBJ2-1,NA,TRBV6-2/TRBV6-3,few,CATKGGYRGVEQFF,TGTGCCACCAAGGGGGGATACCGGGGGGTTGAGCAGTTCTTC
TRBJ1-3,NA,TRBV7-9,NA,CASSQTRVLLSGNTIYF,TGTGCCAGCAGCCAAACGAGGGTTTTATTATCTGGAAACACCATATATTTT
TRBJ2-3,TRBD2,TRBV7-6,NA,CASSLEQAGVTDTQYF,TGTGCCAGCAGCCTCGAACAAGCGGGAGTCACAGATACGCAGTATTTT
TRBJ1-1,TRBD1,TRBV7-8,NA,CASSSTGRFEAFF,TGTGCCAGCAGCTCGACAGGGAGATTTGAAGCTTTCTTT
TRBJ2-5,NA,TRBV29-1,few,CSVEEFTGTGETQYF,TGCAGCGTTGAAGAATTTACCGGGACTGGAGAGACCCAGTACTTC
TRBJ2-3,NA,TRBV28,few,CASSGYQGSNTDTQYF,TGTGCCAGCAGTGGATACCAGGGGTCAAACACAGATACGCAGTATTTT
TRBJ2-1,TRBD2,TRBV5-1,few,CASSLPSGGISEQFF,TGCGCCAGCAGCTTGCCTAGCGGGGGAATCAGTGAGCAGTTCTTC
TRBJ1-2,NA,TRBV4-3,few,CASSQDSFYGYTF,TGCGCCAGCAGCCAAGACAGTTTCTATGGCTACACCTTC
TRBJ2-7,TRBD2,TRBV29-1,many,CSALAGGTYEQYF,TGCAGCGCGTTAGCGGGAGGGACGTACGAGCAGTACTTC
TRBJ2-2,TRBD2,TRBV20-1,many,CSAGPFAGDYTGELFF,TGCAGTGCGGGCCCTTTCGCGGGAGATTACACCGGGGAGCTGTTTTTT
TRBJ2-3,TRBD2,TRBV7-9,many,CASSLLASGDGDTQYF,TGTGCCAGCAGCTTGCTTGCTAGCGGAGACGGAGATACGCAGTATTTT
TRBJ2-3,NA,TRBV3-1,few,CASSQDQIGSTDTQYF,TGTGCCAGCAGCCAAGATCAAATTGGCTCAACAGATACGCAGTATTTT
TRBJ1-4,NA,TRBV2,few,CASTRGANEKLFF,TGTGCCAGCACCCGAGGGGCTAATGAAAAACTGTTTTTT
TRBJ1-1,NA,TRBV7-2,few,CASSMTVNTEAFF,TGTGCCAGCAGCATGACAGTGAACACTGAAGCTTTCTTT
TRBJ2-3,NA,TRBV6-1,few,CASREFGSTDTQYF,TGTGCCAGCAGGGAATTCGGAAGCACAGATACGCAGTATTTT